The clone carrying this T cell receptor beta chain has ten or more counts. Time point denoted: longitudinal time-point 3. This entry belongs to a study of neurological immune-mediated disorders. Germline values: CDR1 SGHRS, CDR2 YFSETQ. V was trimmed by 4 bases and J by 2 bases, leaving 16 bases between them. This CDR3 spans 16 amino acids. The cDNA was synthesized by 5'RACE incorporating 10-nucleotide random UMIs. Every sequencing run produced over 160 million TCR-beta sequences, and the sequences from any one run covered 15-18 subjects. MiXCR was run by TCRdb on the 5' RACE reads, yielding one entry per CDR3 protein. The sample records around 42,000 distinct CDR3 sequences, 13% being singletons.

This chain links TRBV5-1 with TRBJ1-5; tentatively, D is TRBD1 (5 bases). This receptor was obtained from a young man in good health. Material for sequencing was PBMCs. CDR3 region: CASSPSPGPGNQPQHF. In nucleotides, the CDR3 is TGCGCCAGCAGCCCATCACCGGGGCCCGGCAATCAGCCCCAGCATTTT.